This T cell receptor beta chain stems from a study of sequential checkpoint blockade in melanoma. Study-level information: Maintenance nivolumab came after either treatment sequence.

Profiled with immunoSEQ multiplex PCR; TCRdb holds only in-frame clones, not every one. The table shows over 2,500 clones, with under 60% occurring only once. The treatment is: randomized to nivolumab then ipilimumab (arm A) or the reverse (arm B). Live CD3+CD8+ CD19− CD56− cells were sorted from PBMCs. The specimen was CD8+ T cells sorted from blood (inferred from file names), collected from a patient given nivolumab and ipilimumab in sequence. This sequence was found in a human donor with melanoma.

The CDR3 coding sequence is TGTGCCAGTAGTATGGGCGGGGTCTCTGGGGCCAACGTCCTGACTTTC. As protein: CASSMGGVSGANVLTF. The rearrangement uses TRBV19 and TRBJ2-6, with D maybe TRBD2 (6 bases). CDR1 is LNHDA and CDR2 is SQIVND in the germline V gene (reference sequence). The V gene lost 3 bases and the J gene lost 0 bases, with 9 bases spanning the gap. The CDR3 length is 16 residues. The full variable domain, completed using reference TRBV19 and TRBJ2-6, is DGGITQSPKYLFRKEGQNVTLSCEQNLNHDAMYWYRQDPGQGLRLIYYSQIVNDFQKGDIAEGYSVSREKKESFPLTVTSAQKNPTAFYLCASSMGGVSGANVLTFGAGSRLTVL.